A selection of T cell receptor beta chains follows, all from one sample in a study of T cells after yellow fever vaccination. TCRdb re-called the 5' RACE reads with MiXCR, one entry per CDR3 protein. The sample has about 58,000 distinct CDR3 sequences; around 6.5% are singletons. The sequencing here drew on CD8+ T cells sorted from PBMCs, taken on the day of the first yellow fever vaccination. The receptors were sampled from a man between 18 and 29 years old who received the YFV17D yellow fever vaccine. The CDR3 runs from the conserved cysteine through the conserved F or W. Fields, in order: D gene, clone size, J gene, V gene, CDR3 DNA, CDR3 protein. A D gene is named only where the DNA matches it firmly. Size values are once, few and many counts, or a class for expanded clones, and some rows have none.

d_gene: TRBD1; abundance: .; j_gene: TRBJ1-2; v_gene: TRBV6-5; CDR3nt: TGTGCCAGCAGTGGACAGGGGGGCTACACCTTC; CDR3aa: CASSGQGGYTF
d_gene: .; abundance: few; j_gene: TRBJ2-5; v_gene: TRBV3-1; CDR3nt: TGTGCCAGCAGCCCTGGTTATGACCAGTACTTC; CDR3aa: CASSPGYDQYF
d_gene: .; abundance: .; j_gene: TRBJ2-3; v_gene: TRBV7-2; CDR3nt: TGTGCCAGCAGCTTCCCAGGGGGGGCCAGTACAGATACGCAGTATTTT; CDR3aa: CASSFPGGASTDTQYF
d_gene: .; abundance: many; j_gene: TRBJ2-1; v_gene: TRBV4-1; CDR3nt: TGCGCCAGCAGCCAAGATCAAGGTGAGCAGTTCTTC; CDR3aa: CASSQDQGEQFF
d_gene: .; abundance: .; j_gene: TRBJ2-1; v_gene: TRBV4-1; CDR3nt: TGCGCCAGCAGCCAAAGCCGGAGGATTTACAATGAGCAGTTCTTC; CDR3aa: CASSQSRRIYNEQFF
d_gene: TRBD2; abundance: few; j_gene: TRBJ2-3; v_gene: TRBV28; CDR3nt: TGTGCCAGCGAACTACGAAGCGGGGGGCTCGACGGGGATACGCAGTATTTT; CDR3aa: CASELRSGGLDGDTQYF
d_gene: .; abundance: many; j_gene: TRBJ2-1; v_gene: TRBV7-9; CDR3nt: TGTGCCAGCAGCTTGTGGACTACTAGGACCTACAATGAGCAGTTCTTC; CDR3aa: CASSLWTTRTYNEQFF
d_gene: TRBD1; abundance: many; j_gene: TRBJ2-3; v_gene: TRBV12-3/TRBV12-4; CDR3nt: TGTGCCAGCAGTCCGACAGGGGGCAGGACAGATACGCAGTATTTT; CDR3aa: CASSPTGGRTDTQYF
d_gene: TRBD2; abundance: many; j_gene: TRBJ2-2; v_gene: TRBV7-2; CDR3nt: TGTGCCAGCAGACCGGCTCCGGGACTAGAAAACACCGGGGAGCTGTTTTTT; CDR3aa: CASRPAPGLENTGELFF
d_gene: .; abundance: many; j_gene: TRBJ1-1; v_gene: TRBV6-5; CDR3nt: TGTGCCAGCAGTTACTCCGACAAGAACACTGAAGCTTTCTTT; CDR3aa: CASSYSDKNTEAFF
d_gene: .; abundance: few; j_gene: TRBJ1-1; v_gene: TRBV7-8; CDR3nt: TGTGCCAGCAGCACTTCGTTTGGGGTCGCCACTGAAGCTTTCTTT; CDR3aa: CASSTSFGVATEAFF
d_gene: .; abundance: once; j_gene: TRBJ1-1; v_gene: TRBV2; CDR3nt: TGTGCCAGCGGATACACTGAAGCTTTCTTT; CDR3aa: CASGYTEAFF
d_gene: TRBD2; abundance: .; j_gene: TRBJ2-1; v_gene: TRBV4-2; CDR3nt: TGTGCCAGCAGCCAAGGGGGGACTAGCGGGGGGGAAGAGCAGTTCTTC; CDR3aa: CASSQGGTSGGEEQFF
d_gene: .; abundance: .; j_gene: TRBJ1-2; v_gene: TRBV20-1; CDR3nt: TGCAGTGCTATTAGCGTGTTCGATCTAGTCTATGGCTACACCTTC; CDR3aa: CSAISVFDLVYGYTF
d_gene: TRBD1; abundance: many; j_gene: TRBJ1-4; v_gene: TRBV12-3/TRBV12-4; CDR3nt: TGTGCCAGCAGGCGGACAGGGGAGGGTGAAAAACTGTTTTTT; CDR3aa: CASRRTGEGEKLFF
d_gene: TRBD2; abundance: .; j_gene: TRBJ2-1; v_gene: TRBV7-6; CDR3nt: TGTGCCAGCAGCTTAGGGGGCGGGGGGGCCTTGGATGAGCAGTTCTTC; CDR3aa: CASSLGGGGALDEQFF
d_gene: .; abundance: many; j_gene: TRBJ2-5; v_gene: TRBV27; CDR3nt: TGTGCCAGGGTTAAGGAGACCCAGTACTTC; CDR3aa: CARVKETQYF
d_gene: TRBD2; abundance: .; j_gene: TRBJ2-1; v_gene: TRBV4-1; CDR3nt: TGCGCCAGCAGCCGACTTCACCGGGACTACTCCTACAATGAGCAGTTCTTC; CDR3aa: CASSRLHRDYSYNEQFF
d_gene: .; abundance: .; j_gene: TRBJ1-1; v_gene: TRBV5-1; CDR3nt: TGCGCCAGCAGCCCGACGGCGAACACTGAAGCTTTCTTT; CDR3aa: CASSPTANTEAFF
d_gene: .; abundance: many; j_gene: TRBJ2-2; v_gene: TRBV27; CDR3nt: TGTGCCAGCAGTCAGGTCAGCGGTACCGGGGAGCTGTTTTTT; CDR3aa: CASSQVSGTGELFF
d_gene: .; abundance: many; j_gene: TRBJ1-6; v_gene: TRBV27; CDR3nt: TGTGCCAGCAGTCTCGGAAGGAGCTCCTATAATTCACCCCTCCACTTT; CDR3aa: CASSLGRSSYNSPLHF